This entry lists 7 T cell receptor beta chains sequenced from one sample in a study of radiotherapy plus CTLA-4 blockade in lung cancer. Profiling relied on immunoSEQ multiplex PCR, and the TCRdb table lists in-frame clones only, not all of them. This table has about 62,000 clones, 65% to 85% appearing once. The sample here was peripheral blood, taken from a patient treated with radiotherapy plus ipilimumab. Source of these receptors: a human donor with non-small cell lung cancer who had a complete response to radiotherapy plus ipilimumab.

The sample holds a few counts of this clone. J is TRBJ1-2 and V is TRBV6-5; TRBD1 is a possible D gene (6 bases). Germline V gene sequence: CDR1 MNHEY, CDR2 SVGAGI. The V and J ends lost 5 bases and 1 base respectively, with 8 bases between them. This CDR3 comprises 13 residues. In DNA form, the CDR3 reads TGTGCCAGCAGTAGACAGGTTAACTATGGCTACACCTTC. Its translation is CASSRQVNYGYTF.

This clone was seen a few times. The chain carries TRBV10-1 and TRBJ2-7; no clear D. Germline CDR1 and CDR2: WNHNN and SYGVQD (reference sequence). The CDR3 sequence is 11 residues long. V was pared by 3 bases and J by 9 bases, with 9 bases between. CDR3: CASSDGLVQYF. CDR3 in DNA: TGCGCCAGCAGTGATGGGCTGGTGCAGTACTTC.

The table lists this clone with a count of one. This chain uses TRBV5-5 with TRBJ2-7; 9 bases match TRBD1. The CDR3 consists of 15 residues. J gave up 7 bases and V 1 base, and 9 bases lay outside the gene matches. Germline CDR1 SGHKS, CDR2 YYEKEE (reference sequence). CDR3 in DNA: TGTGCCAGCAGCTTGACAGGGGGCGCGTCGGGTGAGCAGTACTTC. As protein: CASSLTGGASGEQYF.

For the CDR3, the DNA is TGCGCCAGCAGCTTGGTGGGAGAAGGCTACAATGAGCAGTTCTTC. Amino acids: CASSLVGEGYNEQFF. V gene TRBV5-1 combines with J gene TRBJ2-1; weak D call: TRBD2 (5 bases). The CDR3 spans 15 residues. CDR1 is SGHRS and CDR2 is YFSETQ in the germline V gene. With 0 bases removed from V and 3 bases from J, the gap between germline ends came to 10 bases.

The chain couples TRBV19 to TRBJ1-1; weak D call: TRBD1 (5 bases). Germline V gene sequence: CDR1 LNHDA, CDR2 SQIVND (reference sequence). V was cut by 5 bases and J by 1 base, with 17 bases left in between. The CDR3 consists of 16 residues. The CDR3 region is CASSPRGWARNTEAFF. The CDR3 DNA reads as TGTGCCAGTAGTCCCCGGGGGTGGGCTAGGAACACTGAAGCTTTCTTT. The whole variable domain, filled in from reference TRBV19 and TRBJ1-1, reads DGGITQSPKYLFRKEGQNVTLSCEQNLNHDAMYWYRQDPGQGLRLIYYSQIVNDFQKGDIAEGYSVSREKKESFPLTVTSAQKNPTAFYLCASSPRGWARNTEAFFGQGTRLTVV.

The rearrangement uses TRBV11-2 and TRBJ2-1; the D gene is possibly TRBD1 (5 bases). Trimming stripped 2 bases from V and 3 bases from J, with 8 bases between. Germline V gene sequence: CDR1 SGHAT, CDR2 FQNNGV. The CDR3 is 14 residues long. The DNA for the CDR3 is TGTGCCAGCAGCTTATTCGACAGCTACAATGAGCAGTTCTTC. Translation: CASSLFDSYNEQFF.

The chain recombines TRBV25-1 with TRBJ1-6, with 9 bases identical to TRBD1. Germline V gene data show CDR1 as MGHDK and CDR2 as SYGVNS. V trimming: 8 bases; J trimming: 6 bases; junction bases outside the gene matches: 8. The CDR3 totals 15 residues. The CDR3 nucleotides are TGTGCCAGCTCTAAACAGGGGGCAAGTAATTCACCCCTCCACTTT. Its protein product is CASSKQGASNSPLHF.